The 2 T cell receptor beta chains presented below share a single source sample, sequenced in a study of shared clonotypes between healthy human individuals. Profiling relied on immunoSEQ multiplex PCR, and the TCRdb table lists in-frame clones only, not all of them. Of over 2 million clones listed, under 95% are singletons. Sequences were obtained from naive CD4+ T cells from PBMCs. Subset given: CD45RA+ positively selected. The origin of the receptors is a man in his late teens or twenties in good health. Some clones in this sample may be carry-over from other donors' samples.

This clone was detected once. This sequence joins TRBV7-8 and TRBJ2-5; tentatively, D is TRBD1 (6 bases). The CDR3 length is 16 residues. V was pared by 5 bases and J by 0 bases, with 16 bases between. The germline CDR1 and CDR2 sequences are SGHVS and FQNEAQ. The CDR3 spells CASSLTQGRYQETQYF. The CDR3 DNA reads TGTGCCAGCAGCCTGACACAGGGCCGGTACCAAGAGACCCAGTACTTC.

As to this clone: The sample has other DNA sequences that encode this CDR3 too. This chain uses TRBV19 with TRBJ2-3; D remains ambiguous. The germline gives CDR1 LNHDA, CDR2 SQIVND (reference sequence). The V end was cut by 5 bases, the J end by 4 bases, with 13 bases between. The CDR3 has 14 amino acids. The CDR3 loop reads CASSAGRGADTQYF. The CDR3 DNA sequence: TGTGCCAGTAGTGCCGGGCGAGGAGCAGATACGCAGTATTTT.